Following are 13 T cell receptor beta chains from one sample sequenced in a study of CD8 T cells in ankylosing spondylitis. Via MiXCR, TCRdb re-called the 5' RACE reads, giving one row per CDR3 protein. The sample contains fewer than 350,000 distinct CDR3 sequences, more than 9% of which appear only once. The specimen was blood, either unsorted or a sorted T cell fraction (not recorded which). The receptors come from a female donor with ankylosing spondylitis or in good health (not recorded which).

This clonotype was observed many times. Here the CDR3 reads CASSLGTGTEGYTF. Here the CDR3 DNA reads TGCGCCAGCAGCTTGGGGACCGGGACAGAAGGCTACACCTTC. V and J are TRBV5-1 and TRBJ1-2, with 7 bases lining up with TRBD1. Per germline, CDR1 SGHRS and CDR2 YFSETQ. This CDR3 comprises 14 residues. V shed 0 bases and J 8 bases; nucleotides not matched to a gene: 7.

The rearrangement links TRBV7-9 to TRBJ2-2, with a weak D call TRBD1 (6 bases). Germline loops: CDR1 SEHNR, CDR2 FQNEAQ (reference sequence). The CDR3 runs to 15 residues. V was pared by 1 base and J by 4 bases, with 10 bases between. CDR3 sequence: CASSLGGRGTGELFF. The DNA for the CDR3 is TGTGCCAGCAGCTTAGGGGGGCGCGGCACCGGGGAGCTGTTTTTT.

About this clonotype: Just one base apart from a much larger clone, this may be a read error. The chain recombines TRBV28 with TRBJ2-5, with 10 bases matching TRBD2. This CDR3 has 14 amino acids. CDR1 and CDR2 from the germline V gene are MDHEN and SYDVKM. CDR3 DNA: TGTGGCAGCAAGGTAGCGGGAGGTTCGGAGACCCAGTACTTC. Residues: CGSKVAGGSETQYF.

As regards this clonotype: Compared with germline, one end of the junction differs, possibly owing to a read error. The chain has TRBV20-1 and TRBJ1-2; TRBD1 matches at 7 bases. The length of the CDR3 is 16 residues. The germline V gene encodes CDR1 DFQATT and CDR2 SNEGSKA (reference sequence). CDR3 DNA sequence: TGCTGTGCTACGTCCCGGGACAGTAGAACAAACTATGGCTACACCTTC. Translation: CCATSRDSRTNYGYTF.

This clonotype has ten or more counts. The chain employs TRBV5-1 and TRBJ2-5, with TRBD1 matching 7 bases. With V trimmed by 4 bases and J by 0 bases, 6 bases remained unmatched. CDR1 and CDR2 (germline): SGHRS, YFSETQ. The CDR3 totals 15 residues. The CDR3 reads CASSANTGDQETQYF. For the CDR3, the DNA is TGCGCCAGCAGCGCGAATACAGGGGACCAAGAGACCCAGTACTTC.

This clonotype was recorded at least ten times. The chain joins TRBV5-5 to TRBJ2-5; 11 bases fit TRBD2. CDR1 and CDR2 (germline): SGHKS, YYEKEE (reference sequence). V gave up 0 bases and J gave up 2 bases; unmatched junction bases: 0. The CDR3 spans 15 residues. The CDR3 sequence is CASSLGLAGQETQYF. The DNA for the CDR3 is TGTGCCAGCAGCTTGGGACTAGCGGGACAAGAGACCCAGTACTTC. Full variable domain (remainder filled in from reference TRBV5-5 and TRBJ2-5): DAGVTQSPTHLIKTRGQQVTLRCSPISGHKSVSWYQQVLGQGPQFIFQYYEKEERGRGNFPDRFSARQFPNYSSELNVNALLLGDSALYLCASSLGLAGQETQYFGPGTRLLVL.

In its sample, this clonotype was seen many times. The J gene is TRBJ2-2, the V gene TRBV12-3 or TRBV12-4; 7 bases map to TRBD2. V gave up 7 bases and J gave up 1 base; unmatched junction bases: 9. There are 16 residues in the CDR3. The CDR3 region has the DNA TGTGCCAGCAAGAAGAGGCTAGCGGTGAACACCGGGGAGCTGTTTTTT. It specifies CASKKRLAVNTGELFF.

This clonotype was seen at least ten times. J is TRBJ2-2 and V is TRBV20-1; D ambiguous. Trimming cost V 6 bases and J 4 bases, with 6 bases left between them. CDR3 length: 11 residues. The germline V gene encodes CDR1 DFQATT and CDR2 SNEGSKA (reference sequence). CDR3 DNA: TGCAGTGCCAAAAGCACCGGGGAGCTGTTTTTT. Protein product: CSAKSTGELFF.

This chain uses TRBV18 with TRBJ1-1; 12 bases fit TRBD1. V shed 6 bases and J 7 bases; nucleotides not matched to a gene: 12. This CDR3 is 16 amino acids long. Germline loops: CDR1 KGHSH, CDR2 LQKENI. The DNA for the CDR3 is TGTGCCAGCTCTCCCCCGGGACAGGGGGCCAGTAGTGAAGCTTTCTTT. Protein sequence: CASSPPGQGASSEAFF.

This clonotype has a count of ten or more. The rearrangement uses TRBV25-1 and TRBJ2-7, with 10 bases matching TRBD1. The CDR3 covers 15 residues. CDR1 MGHDK and CDR2 SYGVNS come from the germline V gene. V gave up 1 base and J gave up 4 bases; unmatched junction bases: 4. The CDR3 loop is CASSEFRTGGYEQYF. DNA for the CDR3: TGTGCCAGCAGTGAATTTCGGACAGGGGGTTACGAGCAGTACTTC.

This clonotype was observed at least ten times. V and J are TRBV6-1 and TRBJ2-2; maybe TRBD1 (6 bases). Trimming took 6 bases from V and 4 from J, leaving 15 bases between them. Germline CDR1 and CDR2: MNHNS and SASEGT. The length of the CDR3 is 15 residues. The CDR3 loop reads CASRRYREGTGELFF. CDR3 nucleotides: TGTGCCAGCAGGAGATACAGGGAAGGCACCGGGGAGCTGTTTTTT.

Ten or more counts support this clonotype. The CDR3 sequence: CASSFGGEPYEQYF. The CDR3 coding sequence is TGCGCCAGCAGCTTTGGCGGGGAACCCTACGAGCAGTACTTC. The chain carries TRBV5-1 and TRBJ2-7; D is perhaps TRBD2 (6 bases). Germline V lookup: CDR1 SGHRS, CDR2 YFSETQ. Trimming removed 2 bases from V and 2 bases from J, with 11 bases in between. The CDR3 is 14 residues long.

This clonotype showed up many times. This sequence joins TRBV12-3 or TRBV12-4 and TRBJ2-2, with TRBD2 matching 8 bases. V was pared by 2 bases and J by 1 base, with 15 bases of the junction left unmatched. This CDR3 spans 20 amino acids. CDR3 bases: TGTGCCAGCAGTTTACGTCGGGCGGGGGGCGTCTTAATGAACACCGGGGAGCTGTTTTTT. Its translation: CASSLRRAGGVLMNTGELFF.